These T cell receptor beta chains were read from a single sample in a study of T cell responses to AZD1222 COVID-19 vaccine. Libraries were prepared by immunoSEQ multiplex PCR; TCRdb keeps only in-frame clonotypes and omits some of them. The repertoire holds around 180,000 clones, over 75% seen once, with 6.9% in the top ten. The input for sequencing was peripheral blood, taken on day 0 of AZD1222 vaccination. These receptors all stem from an adult in good health. The CDR3 runs from the conserved cysteine through the conserved F or W. Each record gives: V gene, clone size, D gene, J gene, CDR3 DNA, CDR3 protein. D genes are given only for firm matches. Clone size is stated in some rows and not others, as once, few, many or a class when expanded.

V gene: TRBV7-9
clone size: .
D gene: TRBD1
J gene: TRBJ2-3
CDR3 DNA: TGTGCCAGCAGCTTAACTGGACAGGGGGCTTGGGTAGATACGCAGTATTTT
CDR3 protein: CASSLTGQGAWVDTQYF

V gene: TRBV19
clone size: .
D gene: TRBD1
J gene: TRBJ1-5
CDR3 DNA: TGTGCCAGTAGTATAGGCCGTTTGGACAGGGGGTCTTCGTGGCCCCAGCATTTT
CDR3 protein: CASSIGRLDRGSSWPQHF

V gene: TRBV5-8
clone size: .
D gene: TRBD1
J gene: TRBJ1-3
CDR3 DNA: TGTGCCAGCAGCACGGGACAGGCGGCCTCTGGAAACACCATATATTTT
CDR3 protein: CASSTGQAASGNTIYF

V gene: TRBV10-3
clone size: .
D gene: TRBD1
J gene: TRBJ2-2
CDR3 DNA: TGTGCCATCAGAGGGACAGAAGCCCCCGGGGAGCTGTTTTTT
CDR3 protein: CAIRGTEAPGELFF

V gene: TRBV7-9
clone size: .
D gene: .
J gene: TRBJ2-7
CDR3 DNA: TGTGCCAGCACCCTAGGAGGGGATCCCTCCTACGAGCAGTACTTC
CDR3 protein: CASTLGGDPSYEQYF

V gene: TRBV27
clone size: .
D gene: TRBD1
J gene: TRBJ2-3
CDR3 DNA: TGTGCCAGCAGTTCGGACAGGGGAGATCGATGGGATACGCAGTATTTT
CDR3 protein: CASSSDRGDRWDTQYF

V gene: TRBV7-2
clone size: .
D gene: .
J gene: TRBJ2-5
CDR3 DNA: TGTGCCAGCAACACACCGTACCAAGAGACCCAGTACTTC
CDR3 protein: CASNTPYQETQYF

V gene: TRBV28
clone size: .
D gene: .
J gene: TRBJ1-1
CDR3 DNA: TGTGCCAGCAGTTTGCACCGGAAAGCTTTCTTT
CDR3 protein: CASSLHRKAFF

V gene: TRBV18
clone size: .
D gene: .
J gene: TRBJ1-1
CDR3 DNA: TGTGCCAGCTCACCGCAACAGGACACTGAAGCTTTCTTT
CDR3 protein: CASSPQQDTEAFF

V gene: TRBV2
clone size: once
D gene: TRBD1
J gene: TRBJ1-2
CDR3 DNA: TGTGCCAGCCGTTACGGGACAGGGCGCTATGGCTACACCTTC
CDR3 protein: CASRYGTGRYGYTF

V gene: TRBV7-3
clone size: .
D gene: .
J gene: TRBJ2-1
CDR3 DNA: TGTGCCAGCAGTCACCTGCATGGGCCCGAGCAGTTCTTC
CDR3 protein: CASSHLHGPEQFF

V gene: TRBV9
clone size: once
D gene: TRBD1
J gene: TRBJ2-3
CDR3 DNA: TGTGCCAGCAGCGGGACAGGGGGCGTGGATACGCAGTATTTT
CDR3 protein: CASSGTGGVDTQYF

V gene: TRBV21-1
clone size: .
D gene: .
J gene: TRBJ2-5
CDR3 DNA: TGTGCCAGCAGCAAAAGGGGACAGCAAGAGACCCAGTACTTC
CDR3 protein: CASSKRGQQETQYF

V gene: TRBV6-2/TRBV6-3
clone size: once
D gene: TRBD1
J gene: TRBJ2-1
CDR3 DNA: TGTGCCAGCAGCGACGACGGGACAGCTCTCAGGCAGTTCTTC
CDR3 protein: CASSDDGTALRQFF